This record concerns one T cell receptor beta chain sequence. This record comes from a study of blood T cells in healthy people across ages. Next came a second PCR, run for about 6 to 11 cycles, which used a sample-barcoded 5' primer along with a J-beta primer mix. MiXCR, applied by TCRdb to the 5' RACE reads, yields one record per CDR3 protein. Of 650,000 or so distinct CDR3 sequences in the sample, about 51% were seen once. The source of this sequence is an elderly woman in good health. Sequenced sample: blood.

The CDR3 here is CASSPNRDRGEKLFF. The CDR3 nucleotides read TGTGCCAGCAGTCCAAACCGGGACAGGGGTGAAAAACTGTTTTTT. The V call is TRBV27, the J call TRBJ1-4; 10 nucleotides line up with TRBD1. After removal of 5 bases from V and 7 bases from J, the junction contained 7 bases not matched to a gene. CDR3 length: 15 amino acids. Germline assignment: CDR1 MNHEY and CDR2 SMNVEV (reference sequence).